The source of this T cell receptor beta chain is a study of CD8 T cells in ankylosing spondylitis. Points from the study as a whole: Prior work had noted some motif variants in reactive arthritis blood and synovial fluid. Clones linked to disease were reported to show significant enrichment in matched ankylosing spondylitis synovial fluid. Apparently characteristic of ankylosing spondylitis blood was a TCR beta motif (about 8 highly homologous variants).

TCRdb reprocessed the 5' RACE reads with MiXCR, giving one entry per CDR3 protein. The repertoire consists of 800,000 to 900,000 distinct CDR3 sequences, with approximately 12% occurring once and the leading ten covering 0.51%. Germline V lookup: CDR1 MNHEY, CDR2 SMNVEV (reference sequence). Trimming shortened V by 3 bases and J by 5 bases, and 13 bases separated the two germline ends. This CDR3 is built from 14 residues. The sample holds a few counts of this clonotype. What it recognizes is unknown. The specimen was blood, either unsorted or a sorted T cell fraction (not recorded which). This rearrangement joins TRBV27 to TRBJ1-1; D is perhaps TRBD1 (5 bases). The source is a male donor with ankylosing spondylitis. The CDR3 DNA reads TGTGCCAGCAGTTTCTTCGACCGGGGGACTGAAGCTTTCTTT. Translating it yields CASSFFDRGTEAFF.